This T cell receptor beta chain is from a study of cytomegalovirus exposure and HLA in healthy donors. For the study at large: Among around 180 million T cells, an earlier analysis found roughly 120 million unique TCR beta sequences.

Study-wide findings and caveats: It was assumed in the presence/absence analyses that sequencing depth was roughly uniform across donors.

Turning to this clone: Its specificity is unknown.

J was trimmed by 2 bases and V by 6 bases; bases with no gene match: 6. CDR1 is WSHSY, CDR2 SAAADI, per germline. This CDR3 has 15 amino acids. Use of 60 Vbeta and 13 Jbeta primers characterized the PCR. Generated by immunoSEQ multiplex PCR, the TCRdb table keeps only in-frame clones and is missing some. This listing includes 45,000 to 55,000 clones. The sequence was collected from a woman aged 45-60 years in good health and CMV-seropositive. The sample was PBMCs. This rearrangement joins TRBV10-2 to TRBJ2-3, with 9 bases identical to TRBD2. The CDR3 DNA follows: TGCGCCAGCAGAGACGGGACTAGCAACACAGATACGCAGTATTTT. Protein sequence: CASRDGTSNTDTQYF.